This TCR beta chain was captured in a study of blood T cell repertoires in COVID-19. Those enrolled in Seattle joined during active infection and were followed longitudinally afterward. The CDR3 length is 14 residues. The V end lost 4 bases, the J end lost 8 bases, and 17 bases lay between the germline ends. Per germline, CDR1 KGHSH and CDR2 LQKENI. In the original processing: From reference gene primer amplification, estimates of nucleated cell counts were derived. Measured with immunoSEQ multiplex PCR; TCRdb has only the in-frame clones, and not every one. V and J calls and clone size follow that table, whereas D and trimming were derived from the DNA. The sample has a few hundred thousand clones, about 85% seen once.

The source of this sequence is a human donor with COVID-19, enrolled during active disease. The donor label of this sample is uncertain. This chain connects TRBV18 to TRBJ1-1; TRBD1 might be the D (6 bases). Material for sequencing was peripheral blood. CDR3 sequence (DNA): TGTGCCAGCTCACGTCCGCCGACAGGCGCCGAAGCTTTCTTT. As protein: CASSRPPTGAEAFF. Based on the CDR3 plus reference TRBV18 and TRBJ1-1, the full variable domain is NAGVMQNPRHLVRRRGQEARLRCSPMKGHSHVYWYRQLPEEGLKFMVYLQKENIIDESGMPKERFSAEFPKEGPSILRIQQVVRGDSAAYFCASSRPPTGAEAFFGQGTRLTVV.